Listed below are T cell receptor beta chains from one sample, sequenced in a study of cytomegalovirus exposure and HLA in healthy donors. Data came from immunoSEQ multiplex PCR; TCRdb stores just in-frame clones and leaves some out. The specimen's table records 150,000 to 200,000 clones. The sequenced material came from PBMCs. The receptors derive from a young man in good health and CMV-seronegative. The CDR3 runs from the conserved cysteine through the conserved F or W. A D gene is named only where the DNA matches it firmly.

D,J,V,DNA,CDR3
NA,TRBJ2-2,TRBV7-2,TGTGCCAGCAGCTTTTCGGGTGGGGAGCTGTTTTTT,CASSFSGGELFF
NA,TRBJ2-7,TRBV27,TGTGCCAGCAGTTCCACGGAGGGCTACGAGCAGTACTTC,CASSSTEGYEQYF
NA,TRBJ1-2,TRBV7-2,TGTGCCAGCAGCTTAGAGGGGAACGAAGGTGGCTACACCTTC,CASSLEGNEGGYTF
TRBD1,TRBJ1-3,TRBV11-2,TGTGCCAGCAGCTTACAGGGGGCTTGGGCTGGAAACACCATATATTTT,CASSLQGAWAGNTIYF
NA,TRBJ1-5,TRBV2,TGTGCCAGCAGGGAGCAGGGACCAGGGGGCAATCAGCCCCAGCATTTT,CASREQGPGGNQPQHF
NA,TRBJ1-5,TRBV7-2,TGTGCCAGCAGCTTAGCGAGCCTTAGCAATCAGCCCCAGCATTTT,CASSLASLSNQPQHF
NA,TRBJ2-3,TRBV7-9,TGTGCCAGCAGCTTAGTGACAGGAGATACGCAGTATTTT,CASSLVTGDTQYF
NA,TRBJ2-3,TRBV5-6,TGTGCCAGCAGCTTGGCGGGGGTTTCTAGCACAGATACGCAGTATTTT,CASSLAGVSSTDTQYF
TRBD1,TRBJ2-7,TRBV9,TGTGCCAGCAGCGCAAGACAGGGTGGCGAGCAGTACTTC,CASSARQGGEQYF
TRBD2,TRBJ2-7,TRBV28,TGTGCCAGCAGTTTGGGCGGGAGGTCCTACGAGCAGTACTTC,CASSLGGRSYEQYF
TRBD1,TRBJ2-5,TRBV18,TGTGCCAGCTCACCAGGGACAGGGGAAGAGACCCAGTACTTC,CASSPGTGEETQYF
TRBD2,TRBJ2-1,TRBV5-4,TGTGCCAGCAGCTTTGACGCGGGAGGCCCGTACAATGAGCAGTTCTTC,CASSFDAGGPYNEQFF
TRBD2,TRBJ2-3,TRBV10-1,TGCGCCAGCAGTGAGTCACTAGCGAACACAGATACGCAGTATTTT,CASSESLANTDTQYF
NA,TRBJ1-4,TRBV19,TGTGCCAGTAGTATATCAGGGGATCCTGAAAAACTGTTTTTT,CASSISGDPEKLFF
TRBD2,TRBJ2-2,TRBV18,TGTGCCAGCTCACCACCAGGACTAGCGGGAGGAACCGGGGAGCTGTTTTTT,CASSPPGLAGGTGELFF
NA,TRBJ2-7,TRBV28,TGTGCCAGCAGTTCGCGGGCCCGGGTCTACGAGCAGTACTTC,CASSSRARVYEQYF
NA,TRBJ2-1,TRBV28,TGTGCCAGCAGTTTATGGTCCGGGAGCTCCTACAATGAGCAGTTCTTC,CASSLWSGSSYNEQFF
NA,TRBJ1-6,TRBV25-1,TGTGCCAGCAGTGACGACAGGAGCTCCTATAATTCACCCCTCCACTTT,CASSDDRSSYNSPLHF